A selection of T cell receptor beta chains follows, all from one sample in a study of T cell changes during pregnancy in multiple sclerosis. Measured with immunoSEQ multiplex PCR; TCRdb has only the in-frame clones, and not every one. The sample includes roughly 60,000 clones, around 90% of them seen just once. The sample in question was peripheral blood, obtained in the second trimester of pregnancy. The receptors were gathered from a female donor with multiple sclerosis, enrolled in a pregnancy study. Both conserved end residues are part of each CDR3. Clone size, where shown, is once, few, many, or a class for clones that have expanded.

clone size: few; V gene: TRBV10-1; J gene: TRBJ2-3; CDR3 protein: CASSGVGSGGTDTQYF
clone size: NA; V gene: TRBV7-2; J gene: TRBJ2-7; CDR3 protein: CASSSGRWAGGSYEQYF
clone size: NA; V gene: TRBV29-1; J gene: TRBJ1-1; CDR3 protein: CSVERREYTEAFF
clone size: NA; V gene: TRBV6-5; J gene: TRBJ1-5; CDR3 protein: CASRVQGDSNQPQHF
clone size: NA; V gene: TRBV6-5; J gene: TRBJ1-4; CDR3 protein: CASKGQSHEKLFF
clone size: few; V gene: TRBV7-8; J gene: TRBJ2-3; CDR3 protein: CASSLGRGLAGFTDTQYF
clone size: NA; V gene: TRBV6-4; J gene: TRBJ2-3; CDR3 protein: CASSVGLDTDTQYF
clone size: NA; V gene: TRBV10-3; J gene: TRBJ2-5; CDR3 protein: CAIKGSRDSQETQYF
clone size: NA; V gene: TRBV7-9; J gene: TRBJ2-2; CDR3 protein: CASSPPLAGGANTGELFF
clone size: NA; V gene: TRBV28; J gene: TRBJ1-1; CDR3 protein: CASSLTSASGEAFF
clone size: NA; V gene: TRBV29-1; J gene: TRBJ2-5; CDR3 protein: CSVGQAEGETQYF
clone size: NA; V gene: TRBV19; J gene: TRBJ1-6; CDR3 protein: CASSMGQLNSPLHF
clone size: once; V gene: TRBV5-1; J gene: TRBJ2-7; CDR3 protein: CASSLAANHEQYF
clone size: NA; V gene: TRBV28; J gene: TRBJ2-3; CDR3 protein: CASTGLAGDTDTQYF
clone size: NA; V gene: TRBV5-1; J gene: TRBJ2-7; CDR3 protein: CASSLSSSGTYEQYF
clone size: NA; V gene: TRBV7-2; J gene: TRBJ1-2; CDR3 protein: CASSLYVSGGYTF
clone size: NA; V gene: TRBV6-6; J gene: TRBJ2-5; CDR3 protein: CASSRWDREQETQYF
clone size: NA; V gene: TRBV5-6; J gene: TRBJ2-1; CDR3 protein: CASSPLAGDPYNEQFF
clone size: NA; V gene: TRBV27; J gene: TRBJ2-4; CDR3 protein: CASSGGTGSDIQYF
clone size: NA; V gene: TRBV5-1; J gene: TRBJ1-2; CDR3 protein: CASSLDPGNYGYTF
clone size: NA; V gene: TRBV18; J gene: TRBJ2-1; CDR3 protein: CASSPGTGEHNEQFF
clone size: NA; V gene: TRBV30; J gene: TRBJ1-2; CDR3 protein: CAWAHTGGAYGYTF
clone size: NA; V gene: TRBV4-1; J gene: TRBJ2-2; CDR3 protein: CASSLGRAGTGELFF
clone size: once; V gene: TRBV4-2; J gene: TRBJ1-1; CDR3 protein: CASSQEAPRTEAFF
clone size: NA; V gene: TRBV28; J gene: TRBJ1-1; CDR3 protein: CASTPAGDTAFF
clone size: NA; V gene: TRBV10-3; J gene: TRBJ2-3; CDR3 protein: CAISESGLAVADTQYF
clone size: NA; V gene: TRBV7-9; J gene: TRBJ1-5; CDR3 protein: CASSQGRDPLGNQPQHF
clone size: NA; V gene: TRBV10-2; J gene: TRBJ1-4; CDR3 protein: CASSPRGSDEKLFF
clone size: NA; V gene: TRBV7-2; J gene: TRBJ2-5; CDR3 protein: CASSLSAGLLQETQYF
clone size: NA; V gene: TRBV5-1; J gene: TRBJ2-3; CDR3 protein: CASSAGQGTDTQYF
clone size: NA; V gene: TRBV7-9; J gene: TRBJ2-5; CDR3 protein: CASTLWDSQETQYF
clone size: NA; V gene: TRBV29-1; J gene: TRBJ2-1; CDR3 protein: CSGPGLAVNEQFF
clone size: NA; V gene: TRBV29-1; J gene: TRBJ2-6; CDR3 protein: CSVEAGAGANVLTF
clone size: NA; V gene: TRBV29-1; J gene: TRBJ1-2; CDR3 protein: CSVESPRTGNGYTF
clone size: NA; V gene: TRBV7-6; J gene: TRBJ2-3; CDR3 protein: CASTLEASASTDTQYF
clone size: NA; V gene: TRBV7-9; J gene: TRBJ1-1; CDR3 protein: CASTTRGQGSEAFF
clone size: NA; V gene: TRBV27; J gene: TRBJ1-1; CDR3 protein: CASSFSPRTEAFF
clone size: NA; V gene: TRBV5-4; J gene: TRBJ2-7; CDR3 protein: CASSLKVGGLEVGQYF
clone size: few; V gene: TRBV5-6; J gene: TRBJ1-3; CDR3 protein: CASSLAEAALTYSGNTIYF